This entry lists 29 T cell receptor beta chains sequenced from one sample in a study of shared clonotypes between healthy human individuals. This table comes from immunoSEQ multiplex PCR, and its TCRdb copy is limited to in-frame clones, with some not included. This sample has about 2.4 million clones; roughly 93% occur once, and the top ten carry 0.36%. Sample: naive CD4+ T cells from PBMCs. The subset was: CD45RA+ positively selected. The receptors stem from a man between 18 and 29 years old in good health. Some clones in this sample may be carry-over from other donors' samples.

The J gene is TRBJ2-1, the V gene TRBV11-2; D is possibly TRBD2 (5 bases). Germline V gives CDR1 SGHAT, CDR2 FQNNGV. The CDR3 has 10 amino acids. V shed 8 bases and J shed 9 bases, with 8 bases lying between them. CDR3 nucleotide sequence: TGTGCCAGCGGTCGGGGTGAGCAGTTCTTC. Its protein is CASGRGEQFF.

The chain employs TRBV6-6 and TRBJ2-7; 7 nucleotides line up with TRBD2. CDR3 length: 13 amino acids. Unmatched junction bases numbered 5, after V lost 6 bases and J lost 3 bases. Germline values: CDR1 MNHNY, CDR2 SVGAGI (reference sequence). CDR3 in amino acids: CASSPSGLYEQYF. In DNA form, the CDR3 reads TGTGCCAGCAGCCCTAGCGGCCTCTACGAGCAGTACTTC.

The chain carries TRBV5-4 and TRBJ2-5, with 8 bases aligning to TRBD1. With 4 bases clipped from V and 3 bases from J, the junction kept 2 bases outside the gene matches. The CDR3 spans 13 residues. Germline V gene sequence: CDR1 SGHNT, CDR2 YYREEE (reference sequence). The CDR3 loop reads CASSPGQEETQYF. CDR3 sequence (DNA): TGTGCCAGCAGCCCGGGACAGGAAGAGACCCAGTACTTC.

This rearrangement joins TRBV5-1 to TRBJ2-3; TRBD2 might be the D (6 bases). V was clipped by 3 bases and J by 10 bases, with 18 bases between them. This CDR3 spans 14 amino acids. CDR1 and CDR2 from the germline V gene are SGHRS and YFSETQ. The CDR3 here is CASSWGGEYPPQYF. The CDR3 DNA reads as TGCGCCAGCAGCTGGGGAGGAGAATACCCCCCGCAGTATTTT.

This chain connects TRBV6-6 to TRBJ2-2; the match to TRBD1 covers 8 bases. CDR1 MNHNY and CDR2 SVGAGI come from the germline V gene (reference sequence). The trim removed 10 bases at V and 13 bases at J, leaving 8 bases unmatched. This CDR3 has 11 residues. The CDR3 DNA reads as TGTGCCACCCAGGACAGGGACTGGCTGTTTTTT. As protein: CATQDRDWLFF.

The CDR3 here is CASSLWLGNYGYTF. CDR3 sequence (DNA): TGTGCCAGCAGTTTATGGTTGGGAAACTATGGCTACACCTTC. This chain links TRBV28 with TRBJ1-2; the D is unclear. Trimming removed 0 bases from V and 2 bases from J, with 7 bases in between. Germline-derived CDR1 and CDR2 are MDHEN and SYDVKM. The CDR3 sequence is 14 residues long.

The chain uses TRBV7-6 and TRBJ2-7, with D possibly matching TRBD1 (5 bases). Germline CDR1 and CDR2: SGHVS and FNYEAQ. V was clipped by 4 bases and J by 0 bases, with 13 bases between them. The CDR3 totals 15 residues. The CDR3 loop reads CASSSPTESSYEQYF. In DNA, the CDR3 is TGTGCCAGCAGCTCACCGACAGAGAGCTCCTACGAGCAGTACTTC.

The rearrangement links TRBV4-3 to TRBJ2-3; weak D call: TRBD2 (6 bases). Trimming took off 0 bases at V and 0 bases at J, with 28 bases between the two ends. The CDR3 loop spans 22 amino acids. Germline CDR1 LGHNA, CDR2 YSLEER. Written as DNA, the CDR3 is TGCGCCAGCAGCCAAGATTATTTTATGGTTAGCGGAGGGGATTTTAGCACAGATACGCAGTATTTT. As protein: CASSQDYFMVSGGDFSTDTQYF.

This chain links TRBV6-1 with TRBJ2-7; D gene uncertain. V lost 1 base to trimming and J lost 3 bases, with 4 bases between them. From germline, CDR1 is MNHNS and CDR2 SASEGT. The CDR3 covers 12 residues. CDR3 nucleotide sequence: TGTGCCAGCAGTGAAGGCTTCTACGAGCAGTACTTC. As protein: CASSEGFYEQYF.

This clone was seen once. The rearrangement joins TRBV30 to TRBJ2-7; D is undetermined. Germline V gene data show CDR1 as GTSNPN and CDR2 as SVGIG (reference sequence). The CDR3 has 13 residues. V lost 2 bases to trimming and J lost 6 bases, with 14 bases between them. The chain's CDR3 is CAWSRTGSLEQYF. Written as DNA, the CDR3 is TGTGCCTGGAGTCGAACTGGCTCCCTCGAGCAGTACTTC.

This clone came up once. This chain joins TRBV28 and TRBJ2-7; the D gene is possibly TRBD2 (5 bases). Germline V gene data show CDR1 as MDHEN and CDR2 as SYDVKM. The CDR3 sequence is 14 residues long. V lost 6 bases, J lost 2 bases, and 14 bases lay in between. CDR3 nucleotide sequence: TGTGCCAGCAGCCATAGGACTGGTACCTACGAGCAGTACTTC. Translation gives CASSHRTGTYEQYF.

The chain links TRBV18 to TRBJ2-7, with 8 nucleotides matching TRBD2. The CDR3 contains 17 residues. V dropped 1 base and J dropped 2; count of bases not matched to a gene: 10. Germline CDR1 is KGHSH and CDR2 is LQKENI. CDR3 nucleotides: TGTGCCAGCTCACCACAGGGCCCGGGACTAGGACCCTACGAGCAGTACTTC. It yields the protein CASSPQGPGLGPYEQYF.

In this sample, this clone turned up once. The chain joins TRBV5-1 to TRBJ2-1; TRBD2 matches 9 bases. This CDR3 has 18 residues. CDR1 is SGHRS, CDR2 YFSETQ, per germline. V shed 0 bases, J shed 8 bases, and the junction held 15 bases outside the gene matches. DNA of the CDR3: TGCGCCAGCAGCTTGGTCGTCAGGACCCTAGCGGGACGTGATGAGCAGTTCTTC. Amino acids: CASSLVVRTLAGRDEQFF.

The V and J genes are TRBV21-1 and TRBJ2-7; TRBD2 is the table's D call and was not checked against the DNA. TRBV21-1 is termed a pseudogene. The CDR3 sequence is 17 residues long. In nucleotides, the CDR3 is TGTGCCAGCAGCAAAACAGGAAGCGGGAGACCTACTTACGAGCAGTACTTC. Translation gives CASSKTGSGRPTYEQYF.

V and J are TRBV5-1 and TRBJ2-7, with D possibly matching TRBD1 (5 bases). The CDR3 covers 16 residues. Germline CDR1 SGHRS, CDR2 YFSETQ. The ends were cut back, 0 bases at V and 6 bases at J, with 19 bases in the middle. The CDR3 nucleotides are TGCGCCAGCAGCTTGGACGGTTGGGGCGAGTCTGGCGAGCAGTACTTC. This gives the protein CASSLDGWGESGEQYF.

The J gene is TRBJ1-1, the V gene TRBV5-4, with a weak D call TRBD1 (5 bases). The CDR3 is 15 amino acids. V was shortened by 2 bases and J by 4 bases, with 15 bases between the two germline ends. CDR1 and CDR2 (germline): SGHNT, YYREEE (reference sequence). The CDR3 DNA reads TGTGCCAGCAGCTTACCCCGACCGGGGCGCACTGAAGCTTTCTTT. As protein: CASSLPRPGRTEAFF.

This clone was seen just once. The chain combines TRBV7-2 with TRBJ1-6; 7 nucleotides align to TRBD1. V was pared by 7 bases and J by 5 bases, with 8 bases of the junction left unmatched. This CDR3 comprises 15 residues. Germline CDR1 SGHTA, CDR2 FQGNSA. CDR3 in DNA: TGTGCCAGCACCCCGTATGGGACAGATAATTCACCCCTCCACTTT. It specifies CASTPYGTDNSPLHF. The entire variable domain, with the rest obtained from reference TRBV7-2 and TRBJ1-6, is as follows: GAGVSQSPSNKVTEKGKDVELRCDPISGHTALYWYRQSLGQGLEFLIYFQGNSAPDKSGLPSDRFSAERTGGSVSTLTIQRTQQEDSAVYLCASTPYGTDNSPLHFGNGTRLTVT.

The V and J genes are TRBV9 and TRBJ2-4; D may match TRBD1 or TRBD2 (6 bases each). Germline V lookup: CDR1 SGDLS, CDR2 YYNGEE. The CDR3 consists of 15 residues. The V end lost 0 bases, the J end lost 6 bases, and 13 bases lay between the germline ends. CDR3 sequence (DNA): TGTGCCAGCAGCGTAGCGGGGGCGGACCCAAACATTCAGTACTTC. It specifies CASSVAGADPNIQYF.

The chain uses TRBV28 and TRBJ2-5, with D possibly TRBD2 on 6 matching bases. The ends were cut back, 0 bases at V and 5 bases at J, with 16 bases in the middle. CDR1 MDHEN and CDR2 SYDVKM come from the germline V gene. CDR3 length: 16 residues. CDR3 coding DNA: TGTGCCAGCAGTTTATGGGCTTCGGCAGGGAGGGAGACCCAGTACTTC. Translating gives CASSLWASAGRETQYF.

This clone was found once. The sample contains more than one DNA sequence encoding this CDR3. This sequence joins TRBV15 and TRBJ2-5; the match to TRBD2 covers 7 bases. This CDR3 region has 15 residues. Per the germline V gene, CDR1 is LNHNV and CDR2 is YYDKDF (reference sequence). Germline trimming cut 5 bases from V and 0 bases from J; bases unmatched to any gene: 6. CDR3 DNA sequence: TGTGCCACCAGCCGGGGAGGGCCAAACCAAGAGACCCAGTACTTC. Translating gives CATSRGGPNQETQYF.

This clone was detected only a few times. No conserved phenylalanine or tryptophan is present at the end of the CDR3, so a read error is the likely explanation. The limits of the CDR3 on the DNA are not certain, so only TCRdb's listed CDR3 is given. The genes are TRBV16 and TRBJ1-2. CDR1 and CDR2 from the germline V gene are KGHSY and FQNENV. With termini counted, the CDR3 has 8 amino acids. The CDR3 reads CASSQSRE.

Concerning this clone itself: Other DNA sequences in the same sample also yield this CDR3. This chain links TRBV5-1 with TRBJ1-4; unclear D gene. CDR3 length: 14 residues. Germline V gene lookup returns CDR1 SGHRS and CDR2 YFSETQ. Deletions cut 0 bases from V and 4 bases from J, with 7 bases between. CDR3 amino acids: CASSLAGSNEKLFF. Written as DNA, the CDR3 is TGCGCCAGCAGCTTGGCCGGCAGTAATGAAAAACTGTTTTTT. Together with reference TRBV5-1 and TRBJ1-4, the CDR3 gives the full variable domain: KAGVTQTPRYLIKTRGQQVTLSCSPISGHRSVSWYQQTPGQGLQFLFEYFSETQRNKGNFPGRFSGRQFSNSRSEMNVSTLELGDSALYLCASSLAGSNEKLFFGSGTQLSVL.

The chain employs TRBV16 and TRBJ1-5; 8 bases map to TRBD1. The length of the CDR3 is 18 residues. V was pared by 3 bases and J by 7 bases, with 17 bases of the junction left unmatched. Germline V gene lookup returns CDR1 KGHSY and CDR2 FQNENV. The CDR3 sequence: CASSHFAKLDRARQPQHF. The DNA of the CDR3 is TGTGCCAGCAGCCATTTCGCCAAGCTGGACAGGGCAAGACAGCCCCAGCATTTT.

The chain carries TRBV19 and TRBJ2-7; the D is unclear. Trimming removed 7 bases from V and 5 bases from J, with 18 bases in between. In germline, CDR1 is LNHDA, CDR2 SQIVND (reference sequence). This CDR3 has 14 residues. DNA for the CDR3: TGTGCCAGTACCGAAGGACCTCCGGGTGACGAGCAGTACTTC. Translating gives CASTEGPPGDEQYF.

V and J are TRBV19 and TRBJ2-7, with D possibly TRBD1 on 6 matching bases. V lost 5 bases and J 6 bases, leaving 11 bases between the germline ends. This CDR3 contains 12 residues. CDR1 is LNHDA and CDR2 is SQIVND in the germline V gene (reference sequence). This CDR3 reads CASSFQGSEQYF. The CDR3 DNA sequence: TGTGCCAGTAGTTTTCAGGGGTCCGAGCAGTACTTC. Full variable domain (rest looked up from reference TRBV19 and TRBJ2-7): DGGITQSPKYLFRKEGQNVTLSCEQNLNHDAMYWYRQDPGQGLRLIYYSQIVNDFQKGDIAEGYSVSREKKESFPLTVTSAQKNPTAFYLCASSFQGSEQYFGPGTRLTVT.

The chain recombines TRBV4-1 with TRBJ2-7; either TRBD1 or TRBD2 may fit D (7 bases each). Looked up from germline, CDR1 is MGHRA and CDR2 is YSYEKL. The CDR3 length is 13 residues. V lost 3 bases and J lost 9, with 15 bases in between. The CDR3 loop reads CASSHPDREGQYF. The CDR3, as DNA: TGCGCCAGCAGCCACCCCGACAGGGAGGGGCAGTACTTC.

This chain connects TRBV4-1 to TRBJ2-2; D gene uncertain. Trimming removed 0 bases at V and 6 bases at J, with 14 bases between. The CDR3 has 16 amino acids. The germline V gene has CDR1 MGHRA and CDR2 YSYEKL. CDR3 sequence: CASSQDSTVVAGELFF. For the CDR3, the DNA is TGCGCCAGCAGCCAAGATTCTACGGTGGTGGCCGGGGAGCTGTTTTTT.

This clone showed up just once. Other DNA sequences in this specimen translate into the identical CDR3. The chain recombines TRBV18 with TRBJ2-2; D is possibly TRBD1 or TRBD2 (6 bases each). Germline assignment: CDR1 KGHSH and CDR2 LQKENI. The V end lost 6 bases, the J end lost 5 bases, and 13 bases lay between the germline ends. CDR3 length equals 14 residues. The DNA for the CDR3 is TGTGCCAGCTCCCCCGGGGGCCCAACCGGGGAGCTGTTTTTT. Protein sequence: CASSPGGPTGELFF.

V is TRBV19 and J is TRBJ2-1; 8 bases are shared with TRBD2. The CDR3 has 14 residues. The germline CDR1 and CDR2 sequences are LNHDA and SQIVND (reference sequence). The V and J ends lost 4 bases and 5 bases, in that order; junction bases with no gene match: 4. The CDR3 is CASSKELADNEQFF. The CDR3 bases are TGTGCCAGTAGTAAAGAACTAGCGGACAATGAGCAGTTCTTC.